The present entry profiles one T cell receptor (beta chain) with its context. Antigen: not known. The data stem from a study of cytotoxic CD8 clonotypes in ibrutinib-treated CLL. Profiled with immunoSEQ multiplex PCR; TCRdb holds only in-frame clones, not every one. The repertoire consists of a few hundred thousand clones, with roughly 70% occurring once and the leading ten covering 15%. The length of the CDR3 is 15 residues. The ends were cut back, 10 bases at V and 2 bases at J, with 17 bases in the middle. Germline CDR1 is PRHDT and CDR2 is FYEKMQ (reference sequence). Study results and limitations: There were few public clonotypes, and on treatment they contracted or stayed stable.

This sequence joins TRBV13 and TRBJ2-2; no clear D gene. This clonotype originated in a human donor with chronic lymphocytic leukemia. The source material was PBMCs, sampled after 24 months of ibrutinib treatment. The CDR3 loop reads CAIPSLADNTGELFF. CDR3 bases: TGTGCCATCCCCTCCTTGGCGGATAACACCGGGGAGCTGTTTTTT.